Each of the 3 T cell receptor beta chains below was sequenced from the same sample in a study of T cell responses to AZD1222 COVID-19 vaccine. Sequencing was performed with immunoSEQ multiplex PCR; in TCRdb, only in-frame clones are kept and a portion is missing. This table has 80,000 or so clones, under 95% appearing once. The source was peripheral blood, collected on day 0 of MenACWY control vaccination. The receptors derive from an adult in good health.

V gene TRBV6-4 combines with J gene TRBJ2-3; 12 bases line up with TRBD2. V shed 10 bases, J shed 4 bases, and the junction held 9 bases outside the gene matches. The CDR3 is 15 residues long. The germline gives CDR1 MRHNA, CDR2 SNTAGT. As DNA, the CDR3 is TGTGCCACCAAGAGACTAGCGGGAGCGCCAGATACGCAGTATTTT. This encodes CATKRLAGAPDTQYF.

The chain combines TRBV28 with TRBJ1-5; 9 nucleotides match TRBD1. The V and J ends lost 4 bases and 6 bases, in that order; junction bases with no gene match: 7. The CDR3 sequence is 15 residues long. CDR1 is MDHEN and CDR2 is SYDVKM in the germline V gene. For the CDR3, the DNA is TGTGCCAGCAGTTATGGGACAGGGCTGACTCAGCCCCAGCATTTT. Encoded protein: CASSYGTGLTQPQHF.

The V and J genes are TRBV7-9 and TRBJ1-4, with 9 positions matching TRBD1. This CDR3 has 16 residues. The V segment lost 5 bases and the J segment 8 bases; nucleotides outside the gene matches: 12. The germline V gene encodes CDR1 SEHNR and CDR2 FQNEAQ (reference sequence). CDR3 protein: CASSPRPGQGEEKLFF. CDR3 bases: TGTGCCAGCAGCCCCCGACCGGGACAGGGTGAAGAAAAACTGTTTTTT.